This T cell receptor beta chain was recorded in a study of CD8 T cells in ankylosing spondylitis. The table lists this clonotype with many counts. One entry per CDR3 protein, called by TCRdb with MiXCR from the 5' RACE reads. The sample carries more than 250,000 distinct CDR3 sequences, around a tenth recorded once. Trimming took off 3 bases at V and 6 bases at J, with 6 bases between the two ends. CDR3 length: 12 amino acids. CDR1 and CDR2 (germline): SGHRS, YFSETQ. The specimen sequenced was blood, either unsorted or a sorted T cell fraction (not recorded which). This clonotype was obtained from a female donor with ankylosing spondylitis or in good health (not recorded which). The chain combines TRBV5-1 with TRBJ1-4; perhaps TRBD1 as D (5 bases). The CDR3 protein is CASSSGYEKLFF. CDR3 nucleotide sequence: TGCGCCAGCAGCTCAGGGTATGAAAAACTGTTTTTT. Combining the CDR3 with reference TRBV5-1 and TRBJ1-4 gives the whole variable domain KAGVTQTPRYLIKTRGQQVTLSCSPISGHRSVSWYQQTPGQGLQFLFEYFSETQRNKGNFPGRFSGRQFSNSRSEMNVSTLELGDSALYLCASSSGYEKLFFGSGTQLSVL.